A single sample is the source of the 2 T cell receptor beta chains below, sequenced in a study of regulatory and conventional T cells in RAG deficiency. Conventional CD4+ T cells were sorted from blood as CD25-low CD127-high cells. Assay used: immunoSEQ multiplex PCR; TCRdb lists only in-frame clones, some missing. There are about 50,000 clones in the sample; about nine tenths occur only once, and 0.5% to 0.55% lies in the top ten. These data were also reused for a study on regulatory T cells. That paper states: The PCR used 52 TRBV and 13 TRBJ primers.

The sample comprised CD4+ effector T cells sorted from blood. These receptors all stem from a human donor in good health.

The chain combines TRBV5-1 with TRBJ2-3, with D tentatively TRBD1 or TRBD2 (6 bases each). V was pared by 4 bases and J by 1 base, with 19 bases between. The CDR3 extends over 17 amino acids. CDR1 and CDR2 (germline): SGHRS, YFSETQ. CDR3 residues: CASSESGARRGTDTQYF. The CDR3 coding sequence is TGCGCCAGCAGCGAGTCGGGGGCAAGGAGGGGCACAGATACGCAGTATTTT.

This chain uses TRBV6-5 with TRBJ1-3; D not certain. This CDR3 contains 15 residues. Trimming took off 6 bases at V and 1 base at J, with 13 bases between the two ends. Germline CDR1 is MNHEY and CDR2 is SVGAGI. In nucleotides, the CDR3 is TGTGCCAGCAGCACCTCGACGGGTTCTGGAAACACCATATATTTT. Translated, it gives CASSTSTGSGNTIYF.